The 4 T cell receptor beta chains below were found in one sample sequenced in a study of OX40 agonist ivuxolimab in advanced cancers. TCRdb's copy holds only in-frame clones and misses some; the assay was immunoSEQ multiplex PCR. The sample has fewer than 100,000 clones, approximately 88% seen once. The specimen was CD4+ or CD8+ T cells sorted from blood, collected in a trial of the OX40 agonist ivuxolimab. The source of these receptors is an adult with an advanced solid tumor such as melanoma, head and neck, liver or kidney cancer.

V usage is TRBV5-1 and J usage is TRBJ2-1, with D perhaps TRBD1 or TRBD2 (5 bases each). Per the germline V gene, CDR1 is SGHRS and CDR2 is YFSETQ. The CDR3 contains 13 residues. V shed 4 bases and J shed 15 bases, with 20 bases lying between them. The CDR3 bases are TGCGCCAGCAGCGAAAACCAAGGGACCGCTGGGTTCTTC. Residues: CASSENQGTAGFF.

The CDR3 here is CASRPSGGNYNEQFF. CDR3 bases: TGTGCCAGCAGGCCTAGTGGGGGGAATTACAATGAGCAGTTCTTC. This sequence joins TRBV6-6 and TRBJ2-1, with a weak D call TRBD2 (6 bases). Germline lookup yields CDR1 MNHNY and CDR2 SVGAGI (reference sequence). Trimming removed 6 bases from V and 4 bases from J, with 16 bases in between. The CDR3 is 15 amino acids.

This clone was found once. The chain is built from TRBV10-3 and TRBJ2-7; D is unresolved. Germline-derived CDR1 and CDR2 are ENHRY and SYGVKD. V shed 3 bases and J shed 1 base, with 7 bases lying between them. This CDR3 has 13 residues. This chain's CDR3 is CAISDAPSYEQYF. The CDR3 DNA is TGTGCCATCAGTGACGCACCTTCCTACGAGCAGTACTTC.

The chain carries TRBV7-2 and TRBJ1-6; D call uncertain. This CDR3 has 15 residues. Germline loops: CDR1 SGHTA, CDR2 FQGNSA. V shed 2 bases and J shed 6 bases, with 11 bases lying between them. In DNA, the CDR3 is TGTGCCAGCAGCTTACTAGGACTCTCTAATTCACCCCTCCACTTT. Protein: CASSLLGLSNSPLHF.